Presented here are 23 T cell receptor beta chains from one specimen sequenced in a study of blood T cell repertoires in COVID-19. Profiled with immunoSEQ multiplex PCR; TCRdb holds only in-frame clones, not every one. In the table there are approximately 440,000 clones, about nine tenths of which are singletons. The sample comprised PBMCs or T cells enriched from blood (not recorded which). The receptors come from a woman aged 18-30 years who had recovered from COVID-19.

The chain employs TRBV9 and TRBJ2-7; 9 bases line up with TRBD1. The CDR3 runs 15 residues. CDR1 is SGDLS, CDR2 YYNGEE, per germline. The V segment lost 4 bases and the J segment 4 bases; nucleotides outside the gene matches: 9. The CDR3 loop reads CASSYGQGSMYEQYF. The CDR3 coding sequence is TGTGCCAGCAGCTACGGACAGGGGAGTATGTACGAGCAGTACTTC.

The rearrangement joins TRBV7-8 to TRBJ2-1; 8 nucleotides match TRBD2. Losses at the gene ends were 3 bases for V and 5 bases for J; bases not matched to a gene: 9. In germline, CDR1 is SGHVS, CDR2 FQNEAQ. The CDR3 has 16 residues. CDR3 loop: CASSLAAGEPNNEQFF. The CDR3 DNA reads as TGTGCCAGCAGCTTGGCAGCGGGGGAGCCAAACAATGAGCAGTTCTTC. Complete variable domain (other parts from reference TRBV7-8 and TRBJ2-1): GAGVSQSPRYKVAKRGQDVALRCDPISGHVSLFWYQQALGQGPEFLTYFQNEAQLDKSGLPSDRFFAERPEGSVSTLKIQRTQQEDSAVYLCASSLAAGEPNNEQFFGPGTRLTVL.

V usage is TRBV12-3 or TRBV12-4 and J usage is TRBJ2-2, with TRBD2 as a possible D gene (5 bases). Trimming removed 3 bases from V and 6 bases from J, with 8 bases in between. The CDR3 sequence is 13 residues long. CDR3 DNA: TGTGCCAGCAGTTTTCGAGGGTCCGGGGAGCTGTTTTTT. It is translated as CASSFRGSGELFF.

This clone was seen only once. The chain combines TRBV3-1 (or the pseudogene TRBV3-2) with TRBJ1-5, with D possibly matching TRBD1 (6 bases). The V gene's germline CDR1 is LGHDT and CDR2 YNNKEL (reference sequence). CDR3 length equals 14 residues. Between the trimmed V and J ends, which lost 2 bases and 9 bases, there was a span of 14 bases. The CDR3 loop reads CASSQTGGPGPQHF. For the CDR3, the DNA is TGTGCCAGCAGCCAAACCGGGGGGCCGGGGCCCCAGCATTTT.

The CDR3 region has the DNA TGTGCCAGCAGCCTCTGGCTAAGGGGGTCCTACGAGCAGTACTTC. Translated, it gives CASSLWLRGSYEQYF. The chain carries TRBV5-8 and TRBJ2-7, with D possibly TRBD1 on 6 matching bases. Germline V gene sequence: CDR1 SGHTS, CDR2 YDEGEE. The CDR3 extends over 15 amino acids. V was trimmed by 4 bases and J by 1 base, leaving 15 bases between them.

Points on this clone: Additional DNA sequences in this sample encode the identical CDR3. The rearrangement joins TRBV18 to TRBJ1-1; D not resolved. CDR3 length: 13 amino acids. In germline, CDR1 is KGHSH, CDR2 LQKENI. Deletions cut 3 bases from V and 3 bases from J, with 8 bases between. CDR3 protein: CASSPEGDTEAFF. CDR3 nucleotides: TGTGCCAGCTCACCGGAAGGAGACACTGAAGCTTTCTTT. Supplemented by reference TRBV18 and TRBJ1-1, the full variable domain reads NAGVMQNPRHLVRRRGQEARLRCSPMKGHSHVYWYRQLPEEGLKFMVYLQKENIIDESGMPKERFSAEFPKEGPSILRIQQVVRGDSAAYFCASSPEGDTEAFFGQGTRLTVV.

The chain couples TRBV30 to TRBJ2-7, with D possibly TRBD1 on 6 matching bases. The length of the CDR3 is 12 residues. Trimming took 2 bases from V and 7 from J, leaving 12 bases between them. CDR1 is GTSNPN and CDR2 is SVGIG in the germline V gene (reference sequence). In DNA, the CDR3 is TGTGCCTGGAGTACCAGGGGTGGGGAGCAGTACTTC. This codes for CAWSTRGGEQYF. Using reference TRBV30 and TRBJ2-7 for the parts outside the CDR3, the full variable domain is SQTIHQWPATLVQPVGSPLSLECTVEGTSNPNLYWYRQAAGRGLQLLFYSVGIGQISSEVPQNLSASRPQDRQFILSSKKLLLSDSGFYLCAWSTRGGEQYFGPGTRLTVT.

CDR3 nucleotides: TGTGCCAGCAGCTTAATGGGTATAGCGGGGGCCCTCGACGAGCAGTACTTC. This encodes CASSLMGIAGALDEQYF. The genes are TRBV13 and TRBJ2-7, with 9 bases lining up with TRBD2. Germline V gene lookup returns CDR1 PRHDT and CDR2 FYEKMQ (reference sequence). With V trimmed by 2 bases and J by 5 bases, 13 bases remained unmatched. This CDR3 comprises 17 residues.

The CDR3 loop is CASRGAEAGNTIYF. The CDR3 DNA is TGTGCCAGCAGGGGGGCAGAAGCTGGAAACACCATATATTTT. The gene calls are TRBV28 and TRBJ1-3, with a possible D match to TRBD1 (6 bases). V gave up 6 bases and J gave up 2 bases, with 11 bases separating them. CDR3 length equals 14 residues. Germline V gene lookup returns CDR1 MDHEN and CDR2 SYDVKM.

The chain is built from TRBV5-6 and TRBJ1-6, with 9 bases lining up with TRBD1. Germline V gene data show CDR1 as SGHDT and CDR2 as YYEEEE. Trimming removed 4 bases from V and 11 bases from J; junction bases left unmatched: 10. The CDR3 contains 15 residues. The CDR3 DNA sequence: TGTGCCAGCAGCCTAACCGGGACAGGGACAGCACCCCTCCACTTT. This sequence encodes CASSLTGTGTAPLHF.

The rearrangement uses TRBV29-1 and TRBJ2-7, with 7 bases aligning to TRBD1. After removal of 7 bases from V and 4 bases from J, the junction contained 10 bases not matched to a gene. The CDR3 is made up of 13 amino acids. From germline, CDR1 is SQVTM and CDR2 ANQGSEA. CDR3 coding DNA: TGCAGCGCTACCGGGACAGTACTATACGAGCAGTACTTC. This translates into CSATGTVLYEQYF.

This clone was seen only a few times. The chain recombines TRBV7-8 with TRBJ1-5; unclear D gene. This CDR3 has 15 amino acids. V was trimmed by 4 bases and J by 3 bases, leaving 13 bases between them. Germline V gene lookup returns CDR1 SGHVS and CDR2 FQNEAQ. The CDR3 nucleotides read TGTGCCAGCAGCTCCACCGAACAAATCAATCAGCCCCAGCATTTT. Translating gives CASSSTEQINQPQHF.

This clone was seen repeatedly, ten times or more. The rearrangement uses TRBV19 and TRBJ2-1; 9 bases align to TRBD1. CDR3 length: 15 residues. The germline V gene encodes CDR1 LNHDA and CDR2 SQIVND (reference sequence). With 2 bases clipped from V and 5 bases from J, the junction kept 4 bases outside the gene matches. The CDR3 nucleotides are TGTGCCAGTAGTATAACAGGGGGCGCCCACAATGAGCAGTTCTTC. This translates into CASSITGGAHNEQFF.

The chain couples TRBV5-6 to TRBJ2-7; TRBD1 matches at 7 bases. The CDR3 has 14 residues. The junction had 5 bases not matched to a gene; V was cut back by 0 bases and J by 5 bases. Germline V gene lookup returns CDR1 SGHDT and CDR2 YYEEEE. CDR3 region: CASSLGTGDNEQYF. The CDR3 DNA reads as TGTGCCAGCAGCTTGGGCACAGGGGACAACGAGCAGTACTTC.

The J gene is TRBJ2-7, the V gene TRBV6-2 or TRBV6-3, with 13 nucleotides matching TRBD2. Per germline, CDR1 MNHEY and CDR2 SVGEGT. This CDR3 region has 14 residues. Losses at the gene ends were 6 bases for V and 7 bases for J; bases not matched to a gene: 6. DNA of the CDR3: TGTGCCAGCAGCGATCTACTAGCGGGGGGGGAGCAGTACTTC. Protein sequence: CASSDLLAGGEQYF.

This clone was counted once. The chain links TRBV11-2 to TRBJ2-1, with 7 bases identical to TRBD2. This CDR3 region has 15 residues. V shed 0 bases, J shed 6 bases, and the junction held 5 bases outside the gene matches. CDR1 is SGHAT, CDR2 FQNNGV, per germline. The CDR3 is CASSLDGGTINEQFF. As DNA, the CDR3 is TGTGCCAGCAGCTTAGATGGGGGGACTATCAATGAGCAGTTCTTC. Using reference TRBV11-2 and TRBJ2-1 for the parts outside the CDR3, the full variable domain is EAGVAQSPRYKIIEKRQSVAFWCNPISGHATLYWYQQILGQGPKLLIQFQNNGVVDDSQLPKDRFSAERLKGVDSTLKIQPAKLEDSAVYLCASSLDGGTINEQFFGPGTRLTVL.

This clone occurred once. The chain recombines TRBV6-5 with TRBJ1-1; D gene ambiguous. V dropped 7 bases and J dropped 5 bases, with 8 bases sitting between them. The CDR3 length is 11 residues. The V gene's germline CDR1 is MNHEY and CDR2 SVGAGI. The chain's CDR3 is CASKRETEAFF. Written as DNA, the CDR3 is TGTGCCAGCAAAAGGGAGACTGAAGCTTTCTTT.

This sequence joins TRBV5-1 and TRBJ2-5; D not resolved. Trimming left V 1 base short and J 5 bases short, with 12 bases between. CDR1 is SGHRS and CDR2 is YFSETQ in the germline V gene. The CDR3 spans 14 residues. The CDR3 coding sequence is TGCGCCAGCAGCTTGAGTTCTAGGAGTGAGACCCAGTACTTC. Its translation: CASSLSSRSETQYF.

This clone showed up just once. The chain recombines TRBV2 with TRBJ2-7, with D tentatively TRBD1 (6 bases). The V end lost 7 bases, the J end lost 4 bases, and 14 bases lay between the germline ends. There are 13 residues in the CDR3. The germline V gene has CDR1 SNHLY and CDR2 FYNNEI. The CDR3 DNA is TGTGCCAGCACGGACAGAAGTTCTTACGAGCAGTACTTC. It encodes CASTDRSSYEQYF.

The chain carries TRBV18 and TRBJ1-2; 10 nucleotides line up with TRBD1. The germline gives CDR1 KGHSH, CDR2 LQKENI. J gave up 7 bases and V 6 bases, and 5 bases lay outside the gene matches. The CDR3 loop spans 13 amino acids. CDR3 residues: CASSLGTGAGYTF. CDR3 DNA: TGTGCCAGCTCCCTCGGGACAGGGGCTGGCTACACCTTC.

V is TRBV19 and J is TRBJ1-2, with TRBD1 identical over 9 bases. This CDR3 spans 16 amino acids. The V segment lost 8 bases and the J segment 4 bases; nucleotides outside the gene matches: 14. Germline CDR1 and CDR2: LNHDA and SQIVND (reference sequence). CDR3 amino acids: CASFTLTGGAVYGYTF. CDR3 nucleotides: TGTGCCAGTTTTACACTTACAGGGGGCGCCGTCTATGGCTACACCTTC.

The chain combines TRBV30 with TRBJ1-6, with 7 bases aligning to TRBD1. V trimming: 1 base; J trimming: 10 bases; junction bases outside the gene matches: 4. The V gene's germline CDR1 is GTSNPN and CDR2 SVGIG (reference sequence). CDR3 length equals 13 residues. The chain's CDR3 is CAWSALGQSPLHF. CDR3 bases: TGTGCCTGGAGTGCTTTGGGACAGTCACCCCTCCACTTT.

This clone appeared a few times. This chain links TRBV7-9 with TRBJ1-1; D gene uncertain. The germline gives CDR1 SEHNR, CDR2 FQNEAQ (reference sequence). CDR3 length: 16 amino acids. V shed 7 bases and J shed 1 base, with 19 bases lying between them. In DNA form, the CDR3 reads TGTGCCAGCACCCCGAAGCCAGAGCGTCGGAACACTGAAGCTTTCTTT. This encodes CASTPKPERRNTEAFF.